The 4 T cell receptor beta chains below come from one sample, sequenced in a study of T-cell memory formation after mild COVID-19. Using its own MiXCR run on the 5' RACE reads, TCRdb lists one record per CDR3 protein. The data show hundreds of thousands of distinct CDR3 sequences, around a quarter seen once. The source material was PBMCs or a T cell subset sorted from them (not recorded which). These receptors originate from an adult woman who had mild COVID-19 (a few samples of this study predate the infection). Cell type and time point are not known.

The V and J genes are TRBV5-1 and TRBJ2-1; D ambiguous. The CDR3 runs to 13 residues. Germline V gene sequence: CDR1 SGHRS, CDR2 YFSETQ. Trimming took 0 bases from V and 12 from J, leaving 13 bases between them. The CDR3 region is CASSLEGGLGQFF. DNA of the CDR3: TGCGCCAGCAGCTTGGAGGGTGGTTTGGGGCAGTTCTTC.

The rearrangement joins TRBV27 to TRBJ2-2; 12 bases are a match to TRBD2. The J segment lost 3 bases and the V segment lost 3 bases, leaving 8 bases of the junction unmatched. The length of the CDR3 is 18 residues. Germline V gene sequence: CDR1 MNHEY, CDR2 SMNVEV (reference sequence). The DNA of the CDR3 is TGTGCCAGCAGTTTTTACCCGACTAGCGGGAGATACACCGGGGAGCTGTTTTTT. Its translation is CASSFYPTSGRYTGELFF.

This clonotype was observed once. The chain is built from TRBV29-1 and TRBJ1-2; TRBD1 matches 7 bases. V was pared by 6 bases and J by 3 bases, with 7 bases of the junction left unmatched. Germline V gives CDR1 SQVTM, CDR2 ANQGSEA. The CDR3 runs 13 residues. CDR3 in DNA: TGCAGCGTGGCCACCGGGACAGACTATGGCTACACCTTC. It codes for CSVATGTDYGYTF.

A single count supports this clonotype. The V and J genes are TRBV12-3 or TRBV12-4 and TRBJ1-2; D remains ambiguous. V lost 0 bases to trimming and J lost 4 bases, with 12 bases between them. The CDR3 runs 15 residues. The CDR3 here is CASSLASSWAYGYTF. DNA for the CDR3: TGTGCCAGCAGTTTAGCATCTTCCTGGGCCTATGGCTACACCTTC.